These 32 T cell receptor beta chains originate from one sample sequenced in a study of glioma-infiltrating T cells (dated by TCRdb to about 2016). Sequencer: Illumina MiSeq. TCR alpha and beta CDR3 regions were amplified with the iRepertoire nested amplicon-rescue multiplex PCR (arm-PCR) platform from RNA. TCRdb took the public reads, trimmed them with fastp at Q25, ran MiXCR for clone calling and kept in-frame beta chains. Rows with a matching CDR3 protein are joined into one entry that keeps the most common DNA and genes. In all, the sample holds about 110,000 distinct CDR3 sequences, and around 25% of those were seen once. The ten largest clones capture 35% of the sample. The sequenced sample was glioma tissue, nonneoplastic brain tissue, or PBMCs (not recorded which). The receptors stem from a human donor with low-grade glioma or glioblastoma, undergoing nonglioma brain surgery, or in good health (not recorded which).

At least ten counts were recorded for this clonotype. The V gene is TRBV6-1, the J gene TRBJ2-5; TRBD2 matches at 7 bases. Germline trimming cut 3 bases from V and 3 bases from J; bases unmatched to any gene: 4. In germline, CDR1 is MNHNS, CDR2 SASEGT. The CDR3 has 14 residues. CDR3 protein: CASSETGREETQYF. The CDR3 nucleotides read TGTGCCAGCAGTGAGACGGGGAGGGAAGAGACCCAGTACTTC.

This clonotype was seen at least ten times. CDR3: CSATGTYGYTF. CDR3 nucleotides: TGCAGCGCGACAGGAACTTATGGCTACACCTTC. The chain is built from TRBV29-1 and TRBJ1-2, with D maybe TRBD1 (6 bases). Germline CDR1 is SQVTM and CDR2 is ANQGSEA. The CDR3 runs 11 residues. Trimming cost V 7 bases and J 5 bases, with 11 bases left between them.

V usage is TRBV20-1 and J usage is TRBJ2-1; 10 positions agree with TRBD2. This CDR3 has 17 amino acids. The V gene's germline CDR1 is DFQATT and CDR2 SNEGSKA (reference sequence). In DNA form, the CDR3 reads TGCAGGTCTAGACAAGATTGGGCTCGGACTAGCGGCAATGAGCAGTTCTTC. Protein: CRSRQDWARTSGNEQFF.

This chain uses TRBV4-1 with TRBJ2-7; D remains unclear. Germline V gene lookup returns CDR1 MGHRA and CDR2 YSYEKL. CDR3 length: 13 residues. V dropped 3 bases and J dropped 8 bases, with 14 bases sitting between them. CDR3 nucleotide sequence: TGCGCCAGCAGCCAGAATGTGGGGTCCAAGCAGTACTTC. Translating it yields CASSQNVGSKQYF.

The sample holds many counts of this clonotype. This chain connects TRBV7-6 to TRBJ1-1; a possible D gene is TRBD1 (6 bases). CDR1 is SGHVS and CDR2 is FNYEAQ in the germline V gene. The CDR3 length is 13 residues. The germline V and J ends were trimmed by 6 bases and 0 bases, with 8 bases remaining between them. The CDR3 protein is CASRRTVNTEAFF. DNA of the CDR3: TGTGCCAGCAGGCGGACAGTGAACACTGAAGCTTTCTTT.

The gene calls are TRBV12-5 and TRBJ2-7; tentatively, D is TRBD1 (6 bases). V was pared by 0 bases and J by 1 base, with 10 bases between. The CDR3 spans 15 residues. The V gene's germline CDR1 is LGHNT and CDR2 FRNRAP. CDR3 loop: CASGLVQGTSYEQYF. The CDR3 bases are TGTGCTAGTGGTTTGGTACAGGGCACTTCCTACGAGCAGTACTTC.

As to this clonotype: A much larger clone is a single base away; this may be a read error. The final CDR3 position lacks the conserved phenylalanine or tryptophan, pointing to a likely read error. The CDR3 DNA is TGTGCCAGCAGTCATCAGATCTTTGATCAGCCCCAGCATCTT. Protein: CASSHQIFDQPQHL. The rearrangement joins TRBV12-3 or TRBV12-4 to TRBJ1-5; D gene ambiguous. The CDR3 loop spans 14 amino acids. V shed 5 bases and J shed 5 bases, with 13 bases lying between them.

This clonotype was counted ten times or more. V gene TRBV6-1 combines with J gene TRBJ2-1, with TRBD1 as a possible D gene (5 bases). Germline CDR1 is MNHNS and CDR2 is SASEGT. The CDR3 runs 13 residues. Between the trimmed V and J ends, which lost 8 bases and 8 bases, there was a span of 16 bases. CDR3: CASRFQGSDEQFF. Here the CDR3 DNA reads TGTGCCAGCCGTTTCCAGGGTTCCGATGAGCAGTTCTTC.

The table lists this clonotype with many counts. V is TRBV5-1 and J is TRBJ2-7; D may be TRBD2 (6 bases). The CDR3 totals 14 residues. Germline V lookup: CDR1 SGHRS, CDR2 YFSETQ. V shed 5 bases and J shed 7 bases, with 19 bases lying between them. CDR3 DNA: TGCGCCAGCAGTCCCCCGGGACTGAGTCGGGAGCAGTACTTC. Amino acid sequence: CASSPPGLSREQYF.

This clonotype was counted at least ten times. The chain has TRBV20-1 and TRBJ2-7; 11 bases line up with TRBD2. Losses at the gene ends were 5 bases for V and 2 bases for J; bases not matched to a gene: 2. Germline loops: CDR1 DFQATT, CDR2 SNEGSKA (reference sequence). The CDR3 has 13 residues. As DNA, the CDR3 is TGCAGTGCTTTTAGCGGGGGGGCCTACGAGCAGTACTTC. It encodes CSAFSGGAYEQYF.

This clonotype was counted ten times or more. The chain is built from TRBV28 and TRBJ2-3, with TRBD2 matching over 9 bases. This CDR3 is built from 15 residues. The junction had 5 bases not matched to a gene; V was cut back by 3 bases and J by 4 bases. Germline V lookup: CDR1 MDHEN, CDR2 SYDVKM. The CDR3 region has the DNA TGTGCCAGCAGTTTGGGAGCGGGAGGCGCAGATACGCAGTATTTT. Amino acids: CASSLGAGGADTQYF.

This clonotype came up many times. The chain's CDR3 is CASSQERLGETQYF. DNA of the CDR3: TGCGCCAGCAGCCAAGAAAGATTAGGAGAGACCCAGTACTTC. This chain uses TRBV4-1 with TRBJ2-5, with D hard to call. Trimming left V 0 bases short and J 4 bases short, with 9 bases between. Germline V gene lookup returns CDR1 MGHRA and CDR2 YSYEKL. CDR3 length equals 14 residues.

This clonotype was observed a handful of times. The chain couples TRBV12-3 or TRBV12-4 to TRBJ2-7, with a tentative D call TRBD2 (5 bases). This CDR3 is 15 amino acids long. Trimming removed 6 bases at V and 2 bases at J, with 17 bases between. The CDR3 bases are TGTGCCAGCAGAGTTCTAAGCGGTGAGGCCTACGAGCAGTACTTC. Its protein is CASRVLSGEAYEQYF.

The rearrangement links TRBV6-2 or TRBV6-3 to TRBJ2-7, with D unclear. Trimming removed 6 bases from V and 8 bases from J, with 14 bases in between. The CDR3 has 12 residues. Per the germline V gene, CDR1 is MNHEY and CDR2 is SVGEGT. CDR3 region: CASSFEGKKQYF. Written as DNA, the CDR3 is TGTGCCAGCAGCTTCGAAGGAAAAAAGCAGTACTTC.

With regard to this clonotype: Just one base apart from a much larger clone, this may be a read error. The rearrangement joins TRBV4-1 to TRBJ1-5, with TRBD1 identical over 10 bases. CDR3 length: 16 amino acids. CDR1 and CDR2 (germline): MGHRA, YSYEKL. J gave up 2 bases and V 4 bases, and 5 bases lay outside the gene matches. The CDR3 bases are TGCGCCAGCAGCCTCCAGACAGGGGGCGGCAATCAGCCCCAGCATTTT. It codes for CASSLQTGGGNQPQHF.

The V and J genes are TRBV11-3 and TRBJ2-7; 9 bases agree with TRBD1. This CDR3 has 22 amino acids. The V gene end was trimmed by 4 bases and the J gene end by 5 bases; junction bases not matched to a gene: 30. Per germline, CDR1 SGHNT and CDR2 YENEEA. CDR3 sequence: CASSSQGVTSGTGTFEGDEQYF. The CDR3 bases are TGTGCCAGCAGCTCCCAGGGGGTTACGTCCGGGACAGGGACTTTTGAGGGGGACGAGCAGTACTTC.

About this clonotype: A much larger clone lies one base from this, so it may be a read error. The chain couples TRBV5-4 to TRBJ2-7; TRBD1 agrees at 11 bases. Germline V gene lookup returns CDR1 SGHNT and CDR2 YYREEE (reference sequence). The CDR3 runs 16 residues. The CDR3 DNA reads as TGTGCCAGCAGCTTGGGAACAGGACAGGGGGCCTACGAGCACTACTTC. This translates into CASSLGTGQGAYEHYF.

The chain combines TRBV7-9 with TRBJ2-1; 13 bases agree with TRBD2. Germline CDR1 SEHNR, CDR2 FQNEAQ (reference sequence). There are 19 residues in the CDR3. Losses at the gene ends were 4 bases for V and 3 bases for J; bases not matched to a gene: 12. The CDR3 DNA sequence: TGTGCCAGCAGCTCCCTCCGGACTAGCGGGGGCACCAGCTACAATGAGCAGTTCTTC. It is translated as CASSSLRTSGGTSYNEQFF.

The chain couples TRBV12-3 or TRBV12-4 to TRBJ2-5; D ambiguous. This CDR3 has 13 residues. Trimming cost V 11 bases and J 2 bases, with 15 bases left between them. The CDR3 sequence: CAVAPTLQETQYF. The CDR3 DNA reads TGTGCCGTAGCCCCGACACTACAAGAGACCCAGTACTTC.

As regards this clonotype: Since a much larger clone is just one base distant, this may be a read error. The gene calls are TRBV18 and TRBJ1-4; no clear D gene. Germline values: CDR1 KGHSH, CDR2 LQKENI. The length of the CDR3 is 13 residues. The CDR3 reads CASPPPNQEKLFF. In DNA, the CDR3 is TGTGCCAGCCCACCACCGAATCAGGAAAAACTGTTTTTT.

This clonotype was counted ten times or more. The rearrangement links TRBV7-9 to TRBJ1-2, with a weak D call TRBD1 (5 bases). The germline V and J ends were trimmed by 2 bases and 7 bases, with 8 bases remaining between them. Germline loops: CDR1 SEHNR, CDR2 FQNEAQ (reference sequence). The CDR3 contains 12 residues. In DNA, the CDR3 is TGTGCCAGCAGCTTATCCGGGGGTGGCTACACCTTC. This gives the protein CASSLSGGGYTF.

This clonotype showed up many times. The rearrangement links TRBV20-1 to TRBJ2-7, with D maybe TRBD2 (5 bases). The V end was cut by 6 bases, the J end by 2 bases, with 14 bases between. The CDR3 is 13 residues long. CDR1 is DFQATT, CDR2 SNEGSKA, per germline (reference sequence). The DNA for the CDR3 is TGCAGTGCCCCCGGGCAGACTACCTACGAGCAGTACTTC. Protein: CSAPGQTTYEQYF.

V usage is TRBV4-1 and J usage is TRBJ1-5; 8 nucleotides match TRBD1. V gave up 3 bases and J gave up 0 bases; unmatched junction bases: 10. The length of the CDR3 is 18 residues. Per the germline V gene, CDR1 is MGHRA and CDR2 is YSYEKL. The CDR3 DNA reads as TGCGCCAGCAGCCACTCTACAACAGGGGGATATAGCAATCAGCCCCAGCATTTT. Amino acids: CASSHSTTGGYSNQPQHF.

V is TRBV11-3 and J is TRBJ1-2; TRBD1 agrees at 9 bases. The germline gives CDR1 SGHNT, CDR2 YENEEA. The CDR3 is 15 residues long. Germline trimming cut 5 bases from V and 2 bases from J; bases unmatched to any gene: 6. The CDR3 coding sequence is TGTGCCAGCAGCCTCGGACAGGGGCGCAACTATGGCTACACCTTC. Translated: CASSLGQGRNYGYTF. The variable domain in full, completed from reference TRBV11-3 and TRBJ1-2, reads EAGVVQSPRYKIIEKKQPVAFWCNPISGHNTLYWYLQNLGQGPELLIRYENEEAVDDSQLPKDRFSAERLKGVDSTLKIQPAELGDSAVYLCASSLGQGRNYGYTFGSGTRLTVV.

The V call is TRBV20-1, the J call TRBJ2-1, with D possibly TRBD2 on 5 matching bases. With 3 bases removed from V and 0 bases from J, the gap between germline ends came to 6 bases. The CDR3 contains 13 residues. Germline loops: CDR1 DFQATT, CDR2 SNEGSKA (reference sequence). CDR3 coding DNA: TGCAGTGCTAGGGACTTCTCCTACAATGAGCAGTTCTTC. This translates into CSARDFSYNEQFF.

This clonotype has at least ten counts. The CDR3 coding sequence is TGCGCCAGCAGGAATAGCGGGGGGGAGCACAATGAGCAGTTCTTC. Its protein product is CASRNSGGEHNEQFF. The rearrangement joins TRBV10-2 to TRBJ2-1; 11 nucleotides align to TRBD2. The CDR3 is 15 residues long. Trimming removed 6 bases from V and 5 bases from J; junction bases left unmatched: 6. Germline lookup yields CDR1 WSHSY and CDR2 SAAADI.

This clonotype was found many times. CDR3: CASNQVDTQYF. The CDR3 DNA reads as TGTGCCAGCAACCAGGTGGATACGCAGTATTTT. The chain links TRBV7-9 to TRBJ2-3; D is unclear. The V end lost 7 bases, the J end lost 6 bases, and 8 bases lay between the germline ends. The length of the CDR3 is 11 residues. From germline, CDR1 is SEHNR and CDR2 FQNEAQ (reference sequence).

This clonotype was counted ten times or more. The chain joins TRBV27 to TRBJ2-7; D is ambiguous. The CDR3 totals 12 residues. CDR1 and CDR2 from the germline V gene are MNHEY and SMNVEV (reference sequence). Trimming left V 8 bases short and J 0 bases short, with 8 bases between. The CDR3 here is CASCGASYEQYF. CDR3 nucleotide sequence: TGTGCCAGCTGCGGAGCCTCCTACGAGCAGTACTTC.

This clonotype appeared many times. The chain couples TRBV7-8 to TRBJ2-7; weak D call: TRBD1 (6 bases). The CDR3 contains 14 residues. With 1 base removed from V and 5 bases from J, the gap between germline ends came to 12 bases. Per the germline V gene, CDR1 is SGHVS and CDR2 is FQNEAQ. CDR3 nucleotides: TGTGCCAGCAGCTTAGAAACAGGGTCGAACGAGCAGTACTTC. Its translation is CASSLETGSNEQYF.

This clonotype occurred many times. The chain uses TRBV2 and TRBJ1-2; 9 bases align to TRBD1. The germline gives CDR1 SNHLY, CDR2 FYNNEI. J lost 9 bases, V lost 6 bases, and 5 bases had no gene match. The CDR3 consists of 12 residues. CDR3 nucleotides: TGTGCCAGCAGGGACAGGGGTCCTAGCTACACCTTC. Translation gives CASRDRGPSYTF.

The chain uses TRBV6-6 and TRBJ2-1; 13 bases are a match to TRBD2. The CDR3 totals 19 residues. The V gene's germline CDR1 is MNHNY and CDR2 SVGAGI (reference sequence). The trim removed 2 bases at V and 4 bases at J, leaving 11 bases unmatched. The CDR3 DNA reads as TGTGCCAGCAGTTACGCGGGGACTAGCGGGATTAATTGGTACAATGAGCAGTTCTTC. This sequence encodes CASSYAGTSGINWYNEQFF.

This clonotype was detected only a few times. CDR3 residues: CASSFTSGSFNEQFF. CDR3 bases: TGTGCCAGCAGCTTTACTAGCGGGAGTTTCAATGAGCAGTTCTTC. The chain joins TRBV7-3 to TRBJ2-1, with 11 positions matching TRBD2. Germline trimming cut 3 bases from V and 6 bases from J; bases unmatched to any gene: 4. Germline V lookup: CDR1 SGHTA, CDR2 FQGTGA. This CDR3 is built from 15 residues.